This T cell receptor (beta chain) emerged from a study of cytomegalovirus exposure and HLA in healthy donors. Primers included in the PCR were 60 Vbeta and 13 Jbeta primers. As handled by the study authors: A later analysis counted around 80 million unique TCR beta chains, about 11 million shared. Data came from immunoSEQ multiplex PCR; TCRdb stores just in-frame clones and leaves some out. The V and J calls and the clone size are those of that table, but D and trimming were determined from the DNA. The sample contains 150,000 to 200,000 clones, 75% to 80% of which appear only once. With V trimmed by 1 base and J by 6 bases, 10 bases remained unmatched. The CDR3 runs 16 residues. The germline gives CDR1 KGHSH, CDR2 LQKENI.

Sequencing input: PBMCs. This rearrangement joins TRBV18 to TRBJ2-7; TRBD1 matches at 9 bases. The sequence derives from a woman in her 30s in good health and CMV-seropositive. CDR3 region: CASSPLAGQGTGEQYF. CDR3 bases: TGTGCCAGCTCACCACTGGCCGGACAGGGGACGGGCGAGCAGTACTTC. Full variable domain (missing parts from reference TRBV18 and TRBJ2-7): NAGVMQNPRHLVRRRGQEARLRCSPMKGHSHVYWYRQLPEEGLKFMVYLQKENIIDESGMPKERFSAEFPKEGPSILRIQQVVRGDSAAYFCASSPLAGQGTGEQYFGPGTRLTVT.